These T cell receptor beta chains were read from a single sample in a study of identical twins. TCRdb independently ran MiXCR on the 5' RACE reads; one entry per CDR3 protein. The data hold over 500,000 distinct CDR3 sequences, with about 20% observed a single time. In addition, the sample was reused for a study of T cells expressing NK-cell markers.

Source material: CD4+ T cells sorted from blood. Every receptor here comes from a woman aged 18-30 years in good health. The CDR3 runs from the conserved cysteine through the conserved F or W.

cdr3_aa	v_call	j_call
CASRSGRRGHEAFF	TRBV2	TRBJ1-1
CASSLGDWNTEAFF	TRBV5-1	TRBJ1-1
CASADFGNQPQHF	TRBV10-3	TRBJ1-5
CSVGMAGGPGALGQFF	TRBV29-1	TRBJ2-1
CASSFSNFPRNEQYF	TRBV12-3/TRBV12-4	TRBJ2-7
CSARAGLTGGYTF	TRBV20-1	TRBJ1-2
CASRLRENTEAFF	TRBV12-3/TRBV12-4	TRBJ1-1
CSAPGRTEAFF	TRBV20-1	TRBJ1-1
CASSLFGGNTEAFF	TRBV12-3/TRBV12-4	TRBJ1-1
CASSTSMGTAKDTQYF	TRBV19	TRBJ2-3
CASSLSGSYTEAFF	TRBV7-3	TRBJ1-1
CASSLGLTGTGYEKLFF	TRBV4-1	TRBJ1-4
CSGRVGGIDEQYF	TRBV20-1	TRBJ2-7
CASEYRGREKLFF	TRBV12-3/TRBV12-4	TRBJ1-4
CASSLARAGTSGDTYEQYF	TRBV12-3/TRBV12-4	TRBJ2-7
CASSLIATFTGELFF	TRBV7-2	TRBJ2-2
CASSAGGTGELFF	TRBV12-3/TRBV12-4	TRBJ2-2
CASSLVGEGGQHF	TRBV7-9	TRBJ1-5
CASSVNGIWGTQYF	TRBV9	TRBJ2-3
CASSSGLAVSYEQYF	TRBV5-5	TRBJ2-7
CSARDPSGSGETQYF	TRBV20-1	TRBJ2-5
CASSARQGTNLYEQYF	TRBV9	TRBJ2-7
CASSYGGHYNEQFF	TRBV7-8	TRBJ2-1
CSARDQIEGTGVVEQYF	TRBV20-1	TRBJ2-7
CASSLGATGLERRSYNEQFF	TRBV5-1	TRBJ2-1
CASSFGETQYF	TRBV12-3/TRBV12-4	TRBJ2-5
CASRPRGAGVTDTQYF	TRBV6-1	TRBJ2-3
CASGRDRVNTEAFF	TRBV5-1	TRBJ1-1
CATSDSGTEAFF	TRBV24-1	TRBJ1-1
CASSPTTGASTEAFF	TRBV7-9	TRBJ1-1
CASSPPQRETQYF	TRBV6-1	TRBJ2-5
CASSYQGASYNEQFF	TRBV12-3/TRBV12-4	TRBJ2-1
CSHDPADTEAFF	TRBV20-1	TRBJ1-1
CASSPGTGGEGAEKLFF	TRBV5-1	TRBJ1-4
CSVDFPEAFF	TRBV29-1	TRBJ1-1
CASSPMDNYEQYF	TRBV5-1	TRBJ2-7
CASSWSGTGYPYEQYF	TRBV7-9	TRBJ2-7
CASSVASGPNYGYTF	TRBV9	TRBJ1-2
CASSQDGGRASSGANVLTF	TRBV3-1	TRBJ2-6
CASSSRQGYTDTQYF	TRBV9	TRBJ2-3
CSASGPGGGTDTQYF	TRBV20-1	TRBJ2-3